A single sample is the source of the 25 T cell receptor beta chains below, sequenced in a study of cytomegalovirus exposure and HLA in healthy donors (dated by TCRdb to 2017 to 2019). Receptor libraries were prepared by the immunoSEQ multiplex PCR assay. TCRdb obtained this table from immuneACCESS and retained in-frame rearrangements with V and J assigned. These tables miss some clones; where compared with another copy, unresolved V genes account for less than half of the shortfall, and the remainder is unexplained. The sample yields roughly 140,000 clones; 85% to 90% were counted once. In total, the top ten clones hold 8.7% of the sample. Sequencing used PBMCs. All receptors come from a young man in good health and CMV-seropositive.

This clone was counted between two and nine times. This chain links TRBV6-5 with TRBJ1-6; D is unresolved. Per the germline V gene, CDR1 is MNHEY and CDR2 is SVGAGI. Trimming took 0 bases from V and 2 from J, leaving 5 bases between them. This CDR3 region has 15 residues. CDR3 region: CASSYSTTYNSPLHF. CDR3 DNA: TGTGCCAGCAGTTACTCGACAACCTATAATTCACCCCTCCACTTT.

The V and J genes are TRBV19 and TRBJ2-7; 13 bases are a match to TRBD2. The CDR3 has 13 amino acids. V trimming: 9 bases; J trimming: 7 bases; junction bases outside the gene matches: 6. CDR1 is LNHDA and CDR2 is SQIVND in the germline V gene (reference sequence). The CDR3 here is CASATSGGIEQYF. CDR3 DNA sequence: TGTGCCAGCGCGACTAGCGGGGGGATTGAGCAGTACTTC.

The V and J genes are TRBV10-2 and TRBJ2-1; the match to TRBD2 covers 7 bases. The V segment lost 5 bases and the J segment 6 bases; nucleotides outside the gene matches: 4. This CDR3 is built from 13 residues. From germline, CDR1 is WSHSY and CDR2 SAAADI. CDR3 in DNA: TGCGCCAGCAGTTTGACTAGCCGCAATGAGCAGTTCTTC. Its translation: CASSLTSRNEQFF.

In nucleotides, the CDR3 is TGTGCCAGCAGCTTAAAGACTAGCGGATACAATGAGCAGTTCTTC. Amino acid sequence: CASSLKTSGYNEQFF. This chain joins TRBV7-3 and TRBJ2-1; 9 bases are shared with TRBD2. Trimming removed 1 base from V and 4 bases from J; junction bases left unmatched: 2. Germline V lookup: CDR1 SGHTA, CDR2 FQGTGA. The CDR3 extends over 15 amino acids.

The V gene is TRBV30, the J gene TRBJ2-2, with 7 nucleotides matching TRBD2. This CDR3 spans 15 amino acids. From germline, CDR1 is GTSNPN and CDR2 SVGIG (reference sequence). J lost 7 bases, V lost 4 bases, and 12 bases had no gene match. CDR3 protein: CAWTSYGRERGELFF. CDR3 bases: TGTGCCTGGACCTCCTATGGGCGGGAGCGCGGGGAGCTGTTTTTT.

This clone was picked up one time. The V call is TRBV5-6, the J call TRBJ1-1; possibly TRBD1 for D (6 bases). The germline CDR1 and CDR2 sequences are SGHDT and YYEEEE. Trimming cost V 0 bases and J 2 bases, with 11 bases left between them. The CDR3 is 15 amino acids. CDR3 in DNA: TGTGCCAGCAGCTTGGCAGGACAGAGTAACACTGAAGCTTTCTTT. Encoded protein: CASSLAGQSNTEAFF.

The J gene is TRBJ2-7, the V gene TRBV4-2, with a tentative D call TRBD1 (6 bases). V was pared by 5 bases and J by 3 bases, with 14 bases between. The germline V gene has CDR1 LGHNA and CDR2 YNFKEQ. CDR3 length: 14 residues. CDR3 in amino acids: CASSKGHLRYEQYF. DNA of the CDR3: TGTGCCAGCAGCAAGGGACACCTACGCTACGAGCAGTACTTC.

This chain uses TRBV19 with TRBJ1-1, with 9 bases fitting TRBD1. Trimming took 8 bases from V and 1 from J; bases not matched to a gene: 2. The V gene's germline CDR1 is LNHDA and CDR2 SQIVND (reference sequence). The CDR3 has 13 residues. This CDR3 reads CASGTGTNTEAFF. For the CDR3, the DNA is TGTGCCAGTGGGACAGGGACGAACACTGAAGCTTTCTTT.

The chain links TRBV6-1 to TRBJ1-2; tentative D call: TRBD1 (6 bases). Germline V CDR1 and CDR2: MNHNS, SASEGT. V lost 4 bases and J lost 0, with 12 bases in between. The CDR3 sequence is 15 residues long. This CDR3 is CASSVDRISNYGYTF. The DNA for the CDR3 is TGTGCCAGCAGTGTGGACAGAATTTCTAACTATGGCTACACCTTC.

V is TRBV5-1 and J is TRBJ2-5; D gene ambiguous. This CDR3 has 11 residues. Trimming shortened V by 4 bases and J by 8 bases, and 9 bases separated the two germline ends. Germline V gene data show CDR1 as SGHRS and CDR2 as YFSETQ. Here the CDR3 reads CASSNTRTQYF. As DNA, the CDR3 is TGCGCCAGCAGCAATACGAGAACCCAGTACTTC.

The chain couples TRBV19 to TRBJ2-7; 10 nucleotides agree with TRBD1. V lost 5 bases to trimming and J lost 0 bases; unmatched junction nucleotides: 1. Germline values: CDR1 LNHDA, CDR2 SQIVND (reference sequence). The CDR3 length is 14 residues. This chain's CDR3 is CASSRDRGSYEQYF. CDR3 nucleotides: TGTGCCAGTAGTCGGGACAGGGGCTCCTACGAGCAGTACTTC.

This chain uses TRBV2 with TRBJ1-5; no firm D call. CDR3 length: 13 amino acids. Trimming stripped 4 bases from V and 3 bases from J, with 7 bases between. Germline values: CDR1 SNHLY, CDR2 FYNNEI. Here the CDR3 reads CASSVSNNQPQHF. The CDR3 nucleotides read TGTGCCAGCAGTGTGTCCAACAATCAGCCCCAGCATTTT.

The gene calls are TRBV11-3 and TRBJ2-1, with D perhaps TRBD2 (6 bases). There are 16 residues in the CDR3. V shed 5 bases and J shed 0 bases, with 14 bases lying between them. Germline-derived CDR1 and CDR2 are SGHNT and YENEEA. The DNA for the CDR3 is TGTGCCAGCAGCGACCGGGACTCGGACTCCTACAATGAGCAGTTCTTC. Its translation is CASSDRDSDSYNEQFF.

The count of this clone is one. V and J are TRBV5-1 and TRBJ2-3; TRBD2 matches 8 bases. The V and J ends lost 1 base and 0 bases, in that order; junction bases with no gene match: 4. CDR3 length equals 16 residues. From germline, CDR1 is SGHRS and CDR2 YFSETQ. CDR3 sequence reads: CASSLLVAGSTDTQYF. The CDR3 nucleotides read TGCGCCAGCAGCTTGTTAGTAGCGGGAAGCACAGATACGCAGTATTTT.

The gene calls are TRBV2 and TRBJ2-1, with a tentative D call TRBD1 (5 bases). Germline CDR1 and CDR2: SNHLY and FYNNEI. The V and J ends lost 6 bases and 5 bases respectively, with 14 bases between them. This CDR3 has 14 amino acids. The CDR3 DNA follows: TGTGCCAGCAGAAGTTCAGGGAACAACAATGAGCAGTTCTTC. Its translation is CASRSSGNNNEQFF. Looking up the rest from reference TRBV2 and TRBJ2-1 gives the full variable domain: EPEVTQTPSHQVTQMGQEVILRCVPISNHLYFYWYRQILGQKVEFLVSFYNNEISEKSEIFDDQFSVERPDGSNFTLKIRSTKLEDSAMYFCASRSSGNNNEQFFGPGTRLTVL.

V gene TRBV5-1 combines with J gene TRBJ2-5; TRBD2 is a possible D gene (6 bases). V was clipped by 8 bases and J by 3 bases, with 8 bases between them. Germline V gene sequence: CDR1 SGHRS, CDR2 YFSETQ. The CDR3 is made up of 11 amino acids. Written as DNA, the CDR3 is TGCGCCAGTAGGGAGGAAGAGACCCAGTACTTC. It specifies CASREEETQYF.

A few counts support this clone. The V call is TRBV28, the J call TRBJ1-6; 7 bases align to TRBD1. This CDR3 is built from 16 residues. The junction had 10 bases not matched to a gene; V was cut back by 5 bases and J by 6 bases. Germline V gene lookup returns CDR1 MDHEN and CDR2 SYDVKM. The CDR3 sequence: CASSPSYRGRNSPLHF. In nucleotides, the CDR3 is TGTGCCAGCAGTCCCTCATACAGGGGACGTAATTCACCCCTCCACTTT.

The chain employs TRBV2 and TRBJ2-1; TRBD2 matches at 9 bases. Germline trimming cut 3 bases from V and 4 bases from J; bases unmatched to any gene: 10. Germline values: CDR1 SNHLY, CDR2 FYNNEI. CDR3 length equals 17 residues. The DNA of the CDR3 is TGTGCCAGCAGTGATCGAGGTCTAGCGGGGTCATACAATGAGCAGTTCTTC. Translated: CASSDRGLAGSYNEQFF.

This clone appeared once. The J gene is TRBJ2-2, the V gene TRBV4-1; D gene unclear. Germline CDR1 reads MGHRA; CDR2 reads YSYEKL. Trimming took 1 base from V and 4 from J, leaving 10 bases between them. The CDR3 covers 15 residues. CDR3 sequence (DNA): TGCGCCAGCAGCCAAGGCCCTCGGAGCACCGGGGAGCTGTTTTTT. It is translated as CASSQGPRSTGELFF.

The rearrangement uses TRBV7-9 and TRBJ2-3; 8 positions match TRBD2. From germline, CDR1 is SEHNR and CDR2 FQNEAQ (reference sequence). The CDR3 length is 14 residues. Germline trimming cut 5 bases from V and 2 bases from J; bases unmatched to any gene: 3. The CDR3 region is CASSRAGVTDTQYF. CDR3 sequence (DNA): TGTGCCAGCAGCCGAGCGGGGGTCACAGATACGCAGTATTTT.

The V gene is TRBV7-9, the J gene TRBJ2-6; D unresolved. The CDR3 is 14 residues long. The germline V gene encodes CDR1 SEHNR and CDR2 FQNEAQ (reference sequence). V gave up 1 base and J gave up 4 bases, with 5 bases separating them. The CDR3 protein is CASSLVRGANVLTF. The CDR3 DNA follows: TGTGCCAGCAGCTTAGTACGGGGGGCCAACGTCCTGACTTTC.

The rearrangement uses TRBV27 and TRBJ2-7; D perhaps matches TRBD2 (5 bases). Trimming took 5 bases from V and 0 from J, leaving 14 bases between them. Per germline, CDR1 MNHEY and CDR2 SMNVEV (reference sequence). The CDR3 contains 15 residues. Here the CDR3 DNA reads TGTGCCAGCAGTCCGCGGACGGGATTCTCCTACGAGCAGTACTTC. Its translation is CASSPRTGFSYEQYF.

The CDR3 region is CATRTNTAETQYF. Written as DNA, the CDR3 is TGTGCCACCAGAACCAACACCGCCGAGACCCAGTACTTC. The chain is built from TRBV15 and TRBJ2-5; D unclear. V lost 6 bases, J lost 5 bases, and 13 bases lay in between. Germline V gene sequence: CDR1 LNHNV, CDR2 YYDKDF (reference sequence). The length of the CDR3 is 13 residues.

The J gene is TRBJ2-5, the V gene TRBV27; 8 bases match TRBD1. J lost 7 bases, V lost 5 bases, and 6 bases had no gene match. Germline-derived CDR1 and CDR2 are MNHEY and SMNVEV (reference sequence). This CDR3 has 13 residues. In nucleotides, the CDR3 is TGTGCCAGCAGTGGACAGGGTAGGGGGACCCAGTACTTC. Residues: CASSGQGRGTQYF.

V is TRBV25-1 and J is TRBJ2-5; 7 positions match TRBD1. The CDR3 is made up of 17 amino acids. V dropped 1 base and J dropped 5; count of bases not matched to a gene: 13. The V gene's germline CDR1 is MGHDK and CDR2 SYGVNS. This CDR3 reads CASSEFPGTAVGETQYF. CDR3 nucleotides: TGTGCCAGCAGTGAATTTCCCGGGACAGCCGTCGGGGAGACCCAGTACTTC.